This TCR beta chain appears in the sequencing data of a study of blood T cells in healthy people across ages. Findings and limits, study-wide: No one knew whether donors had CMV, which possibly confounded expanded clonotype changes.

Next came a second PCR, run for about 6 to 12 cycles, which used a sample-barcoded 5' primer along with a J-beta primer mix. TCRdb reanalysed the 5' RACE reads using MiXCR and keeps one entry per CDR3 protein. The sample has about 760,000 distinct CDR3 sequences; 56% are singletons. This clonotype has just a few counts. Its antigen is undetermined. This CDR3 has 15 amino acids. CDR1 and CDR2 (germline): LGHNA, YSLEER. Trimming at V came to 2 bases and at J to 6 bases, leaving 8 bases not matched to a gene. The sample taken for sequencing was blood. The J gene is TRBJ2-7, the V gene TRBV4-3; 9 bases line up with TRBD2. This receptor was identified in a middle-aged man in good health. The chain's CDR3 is CASSQISGSLGEQYF. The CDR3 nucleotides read TGCGCCAGCAGCCAAATTAGCGGGAGCCTAGGCGAGCAGTACTTC.